This T cell receptor beta chain was sequenced for a study of response to subunit inactivated influenza vaccine. Whole-study results and caveats: It was the authors' suggestion that each seasonal influenza vaccination recruits few new T cells.

TCRdb reanalysed the RT-PCR reads using MiXCR and keeps one entry per CDR3 protein. In the table there are fewer than 800,000 distinct CDR3 sequences, more than 15% of which are singletons. This CDR3 spans 16 amino acids. V lost 0 bases and J lost 0, with 11 bases in between. Germline-derived CDR1 and CDR2 are LNHNV and YYDKDF (reference sequence). The table lists this clonotype with a few counts. Antigen: not known. The sample consisted of PBMCs from blood, taken about 13 days after vaccination. The TCR comes from a man between 45 and 60 years old who received an inactivated influenza vaccine. V usage is TRBV15 and J usage is TRBJ2-5; no definite D call. The CDR3 region is CATSRDLLGYQETQYF. CDR3 in DNA: TGTGCCACCAGCAGAGACCTGCTAGGGTACCAAGAGACCCAGTACTTC. The full variable domain, completed using reference TRBV15 and TRBJ2-5, is DAMVIQNPRYQVTQFGKPVTLSCSQTLNHNVMYWYQQKSSQAPKLLFHYYDKDFNNEADTPDNFQSRRPNTSFCFLDIRSPGLGDTAMYLCATSRDLLGYQETQYFGPGTRLLVL.